This T cell receptor beta chain was recovered during a study of shared clonotypes between healthy human individuals. Whole-study findings and limits: Researchers found naive subsets generally carried larger estimated richness than memory subsets.

Positive CCR7 selection of CD45RO-negative cells yielded the naive CD8 cells, and terminally differentiated effector memory CD45RA+ cells were excluded. TCRdb's table, derived via immunoSEQ multiplex PCR, lists solely in-frame clones and lacks some. The data show about 2,200,000 clones, more than 85% seen once. The CDR3 consists of 16 residues. J gave up 2 bases and V 4 bases, and 7 bases lay outside the gene matches. Germline V lookup: CDR1 SGHDT, CDR2 YYEEEE. This clone has a single count. Its antigen is not known. The rearrangement joins TRBV5-6 to TRBJ2-2, with 8 bases fitting TRBD1. The TCR sequence derives from a man aged 18 to 29 in good health. Some clones in this sample may be carry-over from other donors' samples. Sample: naive CD8+ T cells from PBMCs. CDR3 nucleotides: TGTGCCAGCAGCCGGATGGGACAGGCCAACACCGGGGAGCTGTTTTTT. Translation gives CASSRMGQANTGELFF. Looking up the rest from reference TRBV5-6 and TRBJ2-2 gives the full variable domain: DAGVTQSPTHLIKTRGQQVTLRCSPKSGHDTVSWYQQALGQGPQFIFQYYEEEERQRGNFPDRFSGHQFPNYSSELNVNALLLGDSALYLCASSRMGQANTGELFFGEGSRLTVL.